The 30 T cell receptor beta chains in this list originate from one sample, sequenced in a study of T cell changes during pregnancy in multiple sclerosis. Profiled with immunoSEQ multiplex PCR; TCRdb holds only in-frame clones, not every one. The repertoire holds about 40,000 clones, with approximately 94% as singletons. The sequencing used peripheral blood, collected in the third trimester of pregnancy. These receptors were collected from a female donor with multiple sclerosis, enrolled in a pregnancy study.

The chain has TRBV6-4 and TRBJ2-3; D might be TRBD1 (6 bases). Trimming removed 6 bases at V and 0 bases at J, with 7 bases between. The germline V gene has CDR1 MRHNA and CDR2 SNTAGT. This CDR3 region has 13 residues. The CDR3 sequence is CASSQGSTDTQYF. The CDR3 nucleotides read TGTGCCAGCAGCCAGGGGAGCACAGATACGCAGTATTTT.

The chain uses TRBV7-9 and TRBJ2-3; 7 positions match TRBD2. Germline values: CDR1 SEHNR, CDR2 FQNEAQ (reference sequence). V lost 1 base, J lost 2 bases, and 3 bases stayed unmatched. The CDR3 totals 15 residues. The CDR3 region has the DNA TGTGCCAGCAGCTTAGTGGGGGGGGACACAGATACGCAGTATTTT. It encodes CASSLVGGDTDTQYF.

V usage is TRBV10-3 and J usage is TRBJ2-2; possibly TRBD1 for D (5 bases). The V gene's germline CDR1 is ENHRY and CDR2 SYGVKD. The CDR3 is 14 amino acids. V was clipped by 9 bases and J by 2 bases, with 13 bases between them. The CDR3 DNA reads TGTGCCATGGAAGCAGGGATCAACACCGGGGAGCTGTTTTTT. Its protein is CAMEAGINTGELFF.

This clone was recorded once. This sequence joins TRBV10-3 and TRBJ2-3; no firm D call. The CDR3 runs to 13 residues. Germline V gene data show CDR1 as ENHRY and CDR2 as SYGVKD. V gave up 5 bases and J gave up 4 bases, with 10 bases separating them. The CDR3 protein is CAISIAQPDTQYF. CDR3 coding DNA: TGTGCCATCAGTATAGCCCAGCCAGATACGCAGTATTTT.

This chain uses TRBV6-1 with TRBJ2-7, with a possible D match to TRBD1 (5 bases). This CDR3 is built from 14 residues. Per germline, CDR1 MNHNS and CDR2 SASEGT. The ends were cut back, 6 bases at V and 2 bases at J, with 14 bases in the middle. The CDR3 bases are TGTGCCAGCAGCCTGATGACAGAGGCCTACGAGCAGTACTTC. Its translation is CASSLMTEAYEQYF.

The chain carries TRBV11-2 and TRBJ2-7; 7 positions match TRBD1. V was clipped by 3 bases and J by 9 bases; unmatched bases: 5. CDR1 SGHAT and CDR2 FQNNGV come from the germline V gene. CDR3 length equals 12 residues. This CDR3 is CASSFRQGWQYF. The DNA for the CDR3 is TGTGCCAGCAGCTTTAGACAGGGTTGGCAGTACTTC.

The V gene is TRBV11-3, the J gene TRBJ2-2, with D unresolved. Per germline, CDR1 SGHNT and CDR2 YENEEA. V gave up 1 base and J gave up 8 bases, with 17 bases separating them. The CDR3 sequence is 16 residues long. CDR3 sequence reads: CASSLGLQQSSGELFF. Written as DNA, the CDR3 is TGTGCCAGCAGCTTAGGATTACAGCAATCTTCGGGGGAGCTGTTTTTT.

There are a few counts of this clone. The rearrangement joins TRBV5-1 to TRBJ1-3, with D tentatively TRBD1 (6 bases). Germline CDR1 and CDR2: SGHRS and YFSETQ. Trimming shortened V by 3 bases and J by 0 bases, and 10 bases separated the two germline ends. The CDR3 extends over 15 amino acids. The DNA for the CDR3 is TGCGCCAGCAGCTCGGGGGGCATCTCTGGAAACACCATATATTTT. Translated: CASSSGGISGNTIYF.

The V gene is TRBV5-1, the J gene TRBJ1-1, with no clear D. The V gene's germline CDR1 is SGHRS and CDR2 YFSETQ. The CDR3 contains 16 residues. V was clipped by 0 bases and J by 0 bases, with 12 bases between them. The CDR3 region has the DNA TGCGCCAGCAGCTTGGTTGCGGGTCCCTTGAACACTGAAGCTTTCTTT. It specifies CASSLVAGPLNTEAFF.

This clone has a single count. The chain joins TRBV11-1 to TRBJ1-1, with 9 nucleotides matching TRBD1. V was clipped by 1 base and J by 5 bases; unmatched bases: 14. Germline-derived CDR1 and CDR2 are SGHAT and FQDESV (reference sequence). The CDR3 contains 18 residues. CDR3 in DNA: TGTGCCAGCAGCTTAGATAGGTGGCTCGGGACAGGGCGGACTGAAGCTTTCTTT. Its translation: CASSLDRWLGTGRTEAFF.

The chain joins TRBV7-8 to TRBJ2-1, with 13 positions matching TRBD2. CDR3 length equals 18 residues. The germline V gene has CDR1 SGHVS and CDR2 FQNEAQ. V was pared by 5 bases and J by 2 bases, with 9 bases of the junction left unmatched. The CDR3 region has the DNA TGTGCCAGCAGCCTCAGGACTAGCGGGAGTATAACCTACAATGAGCAGTTCTTC. As protein: CASSLRTSGSITYNEQFF.

This chain connects TRBV7-9 to TRBJ2-1; D gene uncertain. The CDR3 loop spans 13 amino acids. The germline CDR1 and CDR2 sequences are SEHNR and FQNEAQ (reference sequence). The germline V and J ends were trimmed by 3 bases and 3 bases, with 6 bases remaining between them. The CDR3, as DNA: TGTGCCAGCAGCTTTTCCCTCTACAATGAGCAGTTCTTC. This sequence encodes CASSFSLYNEQFF.

Comments on this clone: This CDR3 is also generated by other DNA sequences in the sample. This chain uses TRBV9 with TRBJ1-1; a weak D match, TRBD1 (6 bases). The CDR3 runs to 14 residues. Trimming shortened V by 4 bases and J by 4 bases, and 14 bases separated the two germline ends. Germline assignment: CDR1 SGDLS and CDR2 YYNGEE. The DNA of the CDR3 is TGTGCCAGCAGCCCGTCGAGGGGGGGCACTGAAGCTTTCTTT. Protein: CASSPSRGGTEAFF.

The chain combines TRBV5-4 with TRBJ1-1, with TRBD1 as a possible D gene (5 bases). Trimming removed 6 bases from V and 5 bases from J, with 17 bases in between. This CDR3 comprises 14 residues. Germline CDR1 SGHNT, CDR2 YYREEE (reference sequence). CDR3 DNA sequence: TGTGCCAGCACCATGGGGGGGGAGGGTACTGAAGCTTTCTTT. Encoded protein: CASTMGGEGTEAFF.

The J gene is TRBJ2-1, the V gene TRBV2; D is uncertain. V lost 0 bases and J lost 8, with 8 bases in between. The germline V gene has CDR1 SNHLY and CDR2 FYNNEI. CDR3 length equals 13 residues. This chain's CDR3 is CASSEARHDEQFF. The CDR3, as DNA: TGTGCCAGCAGTGAAGCGAGGCATGATGAGCAGTTCTTC.

For this clone: At one end the junction does not follow the germline gene, possibly because of a read error. V usage is TRBV5-1 and J usage is TRBJ2-2; TRBD2 is a possible D gene (6 bases). Germline V gives CDR1 SGHRS, CDR2 YFSETQ. The CDR3 has 12 residues. CDR3 nucleotide sequence: TGTGCCAGCGGTCGGGGGACCGGGGAGCTGTTTTTT. It specifies CASGRGTGELFF.

The table lists this clone with a count of one. This chain links TRBV7-2 with TRBJ2-5; 10 bases are shared with TRBD1. The V gene's germline CDR1 is SGHTA and CDR2 FQGNSA. This CDR3 has 13 amino acids. The V and J ends lost 5 bases and 5 bases, in that order; junction bases with no gene match: 2. DNA for the CDR3: TGTGCCAGCAGCGTGGACAGGGGGGAGACCCAGTACTTC. Translating it yields CASSVDRGETQYF.

This rearrangement joins TRBV18 to TRBJ1-1; a possible D gene is TRBD1 (6 bases). This CDR3 is 20 amino acids long. Deletions cut 5 bases from V and 0 bases from J, with 28 bases between. Per germline, CDR1 KGHSH and CDR2 LQKENI. The CDR3 nucleotides are TGTGCCAGCTCAGGAAAAGCGCCCGTGCCTCAGGGGATCGTGAACACTGAAGCTTTCTTT. It specifies CASSGKAPVPQGIVNTEAFF.

The chain couples TRBV14 to TRBJ2-5; possible D gene TRBD1, 6 bases. Trimming cost V 3 bases and J 4 bases, with 9 bases left between them. Germline CDR1 reads SGHDN; CDR2 reads FVKESK. The CDR3 contains 13 residues. DNA for the CDR3: TGTGCCAGCAGCCAGACAGGTTCAGAGACCCAGTACTTC. Protein: CASSQTGSETQYF.

This sequence joins TRBV7-2 and TRBJ2-2; D gene unclear. The CDR3 covers 14 residues. Germline loops: CDR1 SGHTA, CDR2 FQGNSA. V lost 8 bases and J 1 base, leaving 11 bases between the germline ends. The CDR3 region has the DNA TGTGCCAGCGGCGGCCCCTGGAACACCGGGGAGCTGTTTTTT. The encoded protein is CASGGPWNTGELFF.

The chain couples TRBV5-1 to TRBJ2-7, with D tentatively TRBD2 (6 bases). This CDR3 is 18 amino acids long. V was cut by 0 bases and J by 6 bases, with 25 bases left in between. Germline V gives CDR1 SGHRS, CDR2 YFSETQ. The CDR3 DNA reads as TGCGCCAGCAGCTTGGTATGGCGGGAAAGTGGGGTAATCTCCGAGCAGTACTTC. Its protein product is CASSLVWRESGVISEQYF.

The chain recombines TRBV28 with TRBJ2-5; 10 nucleotides match TRBD2. CDR3 length equals 16 residues. Germline V gene data show CDR1 as MDHEN and CDR2 as SYDVKM. The ends lost 3 bases at V and 5 bases at J; junction bases unmatched: 9. The CDR3 reads CASSLASGSGGETQYF. Here the CDR3 DNA reads TGTGCCAGCAGTTTGGCTAGCGGGAGTGGTGGGGAGACCCAGTACTTC.

The chain recombines TRBV4-2 with TRBJ2-1, with 9 bases aligning to TRBD2. CDR1 is LGHNA and CDR2 is YNFKEQ in the germline V gene. The CDR3 runs to 16 residues. V gave up 3 bases and J gave up 8 bases; unmatched junction bases: 11. CDR3 loop: CASSQGGGRALHEQFF. CDR3 DNA sequence: TGTGCCAGCAGCCAGGGAGGCGGGAGGGCCCTCCATGAGCAGTTCTTC.

The CDR3, as DNA: TGTGCCAGCAGCCATGGGGGGGGGTGGGACACTGAAGCTTTCTTT. Protein: CASSHGGGWDTEAFF. This chain connects TRBV11-2 to TRBJ1-1, with D maybe TRBD1 (5 bases). The V gene's germline CDR1 is SGHAT and CDR2 FQNNGV. V lost 5 bases, J lost 3 bases, and 16 bases lay in between. The CDR3 consists of 15 residues.

J is TRBJ1-2 and V is TRBV7-6; TRBD1 matches 9 bases. The CDR3 contains 18 residues. Germline trimming cut 3 bases from V and 6 bases from J; bases unmatched to any gene: 17. Germline V gene sequence: CDR1 SGHVS, CDR2 FNYEAQ. In DNA, the CDR3 is TGTGCCAGCAGCTTTGGGACAGGGTTACCCTCAGGAGACGATGGCTACACCTTC. As protein: CASSFGTGLPSGDDGYTF.

The chain is built from TRBV4-1 and TRBJ1-5, with unresolved D. The CDR3 length is 13 residues. Trimming removed 4 bases from V and 5 bases from J, with 9 bases in between. Per the germline V gene, CDR1 is MGHRA and CDR2 is YSYEKL. CDR3 DNA: TGCGCCAGCAGCCCAGGATTCGATCAGCCCCAGCATTTT. Its protein product is CASSPGFDQPQHF.

The gene calls are TRBV9 and TRBJ2-1, with 9 bases identical to TRBD2. The V gene end was trimmed by 3 bases and the J gene end by 10 bases; junction bases not matched to a gene: 8. CDR3 length: 14 amino acids. Germline CDR1 and CDR2: SGDLS and YYNGEE. Here the CDR3 reads CASSAREREEEQFF. The CDR3, as DNA: TGTGCCAGCAGCGCACGGGAGCGGGAGGAAGAGCAGTTCTTC.

The chain joins TRBV6-6 to TRBJ2-2, with 12 bases aligning to TRBD2. J lost 0 bases, V lost 10 bases, and 6 bases had no gene match. Germline assignment: CDR1 MNHNY and CDR2 SVGAGI (reference sequence). The CDR3 contains 16 residues. CDR3 residues: CATLLAGGPNTGELFF. CDR3 DNA: TGTGCCACGTTACTAGCGGGAGGCCCGAACACCGGGGAGCTGTTTTTT.

V and J are TRBV30 and TRBJ2-1, with D perhaps matching TRBD2 (5 bases). The CDR3 runs to 11 residues. Germline V CDR1 and CDR2: GTSNPN, SVGIG (reference sequence). V lost 2 bases and J lost 7, with 6 bases in between. CDR3 nucleotide sequence: TGTGCCTGGAGTCGGGGTAATGAGCAGTTCTTC. It yields the protein CAWSRGNEQFF.

J is TRBJ2-3 and V is TRBV19; TRBD1 matches 7 bases. The CDR3 has 16 amino acids. Germline V CDR1 and CDR2: LNHDA, SQIVND (reference sequence). Trimming at V came to 6 bases and at J to 3 bases, leaving 12 bases not matched to a gene. CDR3 DNA sequence: TGTGCCAGTAGCCTAAGACAGACAGGGAGAACAGATACGCAGTATTTT. This sequence encodes CASSLRQTGRTDTQYF.